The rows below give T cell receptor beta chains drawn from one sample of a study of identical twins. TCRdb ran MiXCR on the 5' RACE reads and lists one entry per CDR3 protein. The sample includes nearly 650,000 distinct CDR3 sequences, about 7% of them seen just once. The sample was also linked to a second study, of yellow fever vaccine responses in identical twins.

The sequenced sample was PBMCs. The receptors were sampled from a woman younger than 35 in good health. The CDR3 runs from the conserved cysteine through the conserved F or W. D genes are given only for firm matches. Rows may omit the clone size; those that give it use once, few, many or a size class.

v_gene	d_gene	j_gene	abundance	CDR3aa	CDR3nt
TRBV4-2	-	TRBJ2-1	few	CASSHPQGDEQFF	TGTGCCAGCAGCCATCCTCAGGGTGATGAGCAGTTCTTC
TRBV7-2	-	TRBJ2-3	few	CASSLRPTHTDTQYF	TGTGCCAGCAGCTTACGACCTACGCACACAGATACGCAGTATTTT
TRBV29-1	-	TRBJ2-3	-	CSGGGHSGTLLLTDTQYF	TGCAGCGGGGGAGGACACTCGGGAACTCTTCTACTCACAGATACGCAGTATTTT
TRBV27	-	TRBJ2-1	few	CASSFQDYNEQFF	TGTGCCAGCAGTTTCCAGGACTACAATGAGCAGTTCTTC
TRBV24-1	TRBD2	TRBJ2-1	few	CASAGRVWNEQFF	TGTGCCAGCGCCGGGAGGGTCTGGAATGAGCAGTTCTTC
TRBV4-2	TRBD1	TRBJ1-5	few	CASSQNDRGVQPQHF	TGTGCCAGCAGCCAAAACGACAGGGGCGTACAGCCCCAGCATTTT
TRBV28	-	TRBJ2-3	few	CASSIQVGTQYF	TGTGCCAGCAGTATCCAAGTGGGTACGCAGTATTTT
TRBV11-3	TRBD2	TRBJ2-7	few	CASSAPTSGRYEQYF	TGTGCCAGCAGCGCCCCGACTAGCGGCCGCTACGAGCAGTACTTC
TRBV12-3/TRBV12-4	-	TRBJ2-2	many	CASSHGNTGELFF	TGTGCCAGCAGCCATGGCAACACCGGGGAGCTGTTTTTT
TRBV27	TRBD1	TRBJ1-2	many	CASSLTDRDNYGYTF	TGTGCCAGCAGTTTGACCGACAGGGATAACTATGGCTACACCTTC